This T cell receptor beta chain comes out of a study of a mutant IDH1 vaccine in newly diagnosed glioma (dated by TCRdb to the early 2020s). Concerning the study at large: Of the approximately 35 treated patients, approximately 62% were male and approximately 40% were female, and the mean age was 40.4 years. Longitudinal TCRB deep sequencing was done for some 26 treated patients, wherever samples were available for exploratory analyses. Prior to enrollment, standard therapy consisting of radiotherapy alone, temozolomide alone, or radiochemotherapy with temozolomide had been administered to patients, with the combination being received by most patients. Peripheral blood samples were drawn at six visits, namely V03 (baseline), V05, V07, V10, V12 and V13.

The method was the immunoSEQ multiplex PCR assay. Rearranged TCR beta chain sequences were amplified using the hsTCRB Kit according to the manufacturer's protocol. An Illumina MiSeq was used to sequence the TCRB libraries. Concerning the study's data processing: The proprietary platform of the kit vendor was used for demultiplexing, trimming and gene mapping. The clones in this table, taken by TCRdb from immuneACCESS, are in-frame only. Not every clone is retained; where verified, under half of the shortfall comes from an unresolved V gene, and the cause of the rest is unknown. That table is the source of V, J and clone size, and D and trimming were worked out from the DNA. Present in this sample are tens of thousands of clones, 80% to 90% of which were seen just once. The ten largest clones take up roughly 7.1% of the sample. Remarks on this clone: Its cognate antigen has yet to be identified. No per-base quality is available; no much larger clone lies one base away.

Results and caveats for the whole study, not just this receptor: Pseudoprogression seemed to be unrelated to changes in the top peripheral T cell clonotypes found by TCRB sequencing. Availability determined which PBMC samples were chosen for TCRB deep sequencing. Immune responses induced by the vaccine were seen in approximately 92% of patients across multiple MHC alleles. The authors stated that sample limitations prevented analyses of patient blood samples from being reproduced.

The time point label here, explained by the study, means: baseline, week 1 (first vaccination visit). The meaning of the sample's treatment or condition label: pre-vaccination baseline after standard-of-care therapy. All donors had newly diagnosed IDH1-mutant astrocytomas of WHO grade 3 or 4 that showed loss of nuclear ATRX. The samples were drawn from NOA16, a multicentre, single-arm, open-label phase I trial in Germany that tested a mutant IDH1 peptide vaccine in humans for the first time. Visit V03 blood draws served as the baseline sample for immunogenicity testing. The DNeasy Blood and Tissue Kit was used to extract genomic DNA from EDTA blood for TCRB sequencing. The source is a woman in her 50s with glioma. The sequencing used PBMCs, collected from a glioma patient treated with radiotherapy, temozolomide or both.

The nucleotide sequence reads as follows: TGCAGCGCCCTAATCAGGGAGGAGACCCAGTACTTC. Its amino acids are CSALIREETQYF. The chain is encoded by TRBV29-1 joined to TRBJ2-5; the D gene could be TRBD1 or TRBD2, each one agreeing over 5 bases. Its CDR3 holds 12 amino acids, cysteine through phenylalanine. Solely the CDR3 DNA is kept, with 36 bases framed from the first base. Via the germline V gene, CDR1 is SQVTM and CDR2 ANQGSEA. V is shortened by 7 bases, J by 5 bases, and the region joining them spans 14 bases.